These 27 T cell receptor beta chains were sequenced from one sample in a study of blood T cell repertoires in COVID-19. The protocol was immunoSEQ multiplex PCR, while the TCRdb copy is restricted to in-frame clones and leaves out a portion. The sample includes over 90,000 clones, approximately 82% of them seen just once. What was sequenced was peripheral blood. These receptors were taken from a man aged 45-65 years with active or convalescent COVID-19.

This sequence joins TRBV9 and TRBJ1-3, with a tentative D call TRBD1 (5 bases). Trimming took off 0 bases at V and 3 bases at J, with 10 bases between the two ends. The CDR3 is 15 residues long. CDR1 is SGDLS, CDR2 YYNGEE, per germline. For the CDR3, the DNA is TGTGCCAGCAGCGTAGACACAGGAGTTGGAAACACCATATATTTT. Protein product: CASSVDTGVGNTIYF.

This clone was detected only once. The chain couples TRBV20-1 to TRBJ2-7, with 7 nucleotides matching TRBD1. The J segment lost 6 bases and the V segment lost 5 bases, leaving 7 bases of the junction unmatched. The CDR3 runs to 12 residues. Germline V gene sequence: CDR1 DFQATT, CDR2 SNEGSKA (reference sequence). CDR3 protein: CSAGEQGREQYF. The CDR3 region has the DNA TGCAGTGCTGGTGAACAGGGGCGCGAGCAGTACTTC.

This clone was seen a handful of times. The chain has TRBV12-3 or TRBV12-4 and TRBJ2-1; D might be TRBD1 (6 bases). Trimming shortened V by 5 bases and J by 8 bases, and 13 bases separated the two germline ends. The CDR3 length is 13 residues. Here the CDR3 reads CASSLAGVDEQFF. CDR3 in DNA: TGTGCCAGCAGTCTTGCAGGGGTCGATGAGCAGTTCTTC.

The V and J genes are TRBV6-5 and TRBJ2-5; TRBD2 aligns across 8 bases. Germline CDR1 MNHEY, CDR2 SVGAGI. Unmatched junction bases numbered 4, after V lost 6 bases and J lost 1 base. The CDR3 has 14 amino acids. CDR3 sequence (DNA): TGTGCCAGCAGCCGGGGGGGAGGCCAAGAGACCCAGTACTTC. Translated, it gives CASSRGGGQETQYF.

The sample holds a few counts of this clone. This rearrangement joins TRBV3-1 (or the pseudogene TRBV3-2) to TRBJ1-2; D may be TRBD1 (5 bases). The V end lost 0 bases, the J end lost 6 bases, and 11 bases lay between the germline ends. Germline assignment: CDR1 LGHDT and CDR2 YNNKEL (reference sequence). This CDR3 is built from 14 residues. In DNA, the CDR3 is TGTGCCAGCAGCCAAGAACAGGTTGCGGATGGCTACACCTTC. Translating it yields CASSQEQVADGYTF.

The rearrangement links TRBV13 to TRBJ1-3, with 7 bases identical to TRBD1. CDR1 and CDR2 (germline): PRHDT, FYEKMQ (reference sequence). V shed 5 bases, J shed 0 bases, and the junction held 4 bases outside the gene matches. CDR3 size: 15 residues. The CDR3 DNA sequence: TGTGCCAGCAGCCCAGGGGGGTTCTCTGGAAACACCATATATTTT. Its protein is CASSPGGFSGNTIYF.

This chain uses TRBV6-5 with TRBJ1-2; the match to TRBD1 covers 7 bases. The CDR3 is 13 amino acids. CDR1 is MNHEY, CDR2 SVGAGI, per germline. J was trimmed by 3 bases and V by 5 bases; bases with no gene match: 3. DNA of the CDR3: TGTGCCAGCAGTAAGGGGGCAGACTATGGCTACACCTTC. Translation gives CASSKGADYGYTF.

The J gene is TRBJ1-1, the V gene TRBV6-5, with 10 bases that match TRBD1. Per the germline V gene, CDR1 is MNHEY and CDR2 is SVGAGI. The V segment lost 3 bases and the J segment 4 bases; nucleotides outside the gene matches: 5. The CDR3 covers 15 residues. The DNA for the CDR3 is TGTGCCAGCAGTTATATCCGGGACAGGGGCACTGAAGCTTTCTTT. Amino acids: CASSYIRDRGTEAFF.

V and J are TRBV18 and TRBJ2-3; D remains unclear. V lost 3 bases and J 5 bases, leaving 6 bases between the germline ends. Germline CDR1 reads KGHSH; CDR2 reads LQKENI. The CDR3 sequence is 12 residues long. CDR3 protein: CASSPFGDTQYF. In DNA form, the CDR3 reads TGTGCCAGCTCACCCTTCGGAGATACGCAGTATTTT.

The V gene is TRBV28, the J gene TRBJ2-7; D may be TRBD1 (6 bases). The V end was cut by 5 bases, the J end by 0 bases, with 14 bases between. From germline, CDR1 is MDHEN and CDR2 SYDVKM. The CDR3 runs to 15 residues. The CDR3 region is CASSKIRDNSYEQYF. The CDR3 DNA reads TGTGCCAGCAGTAAAATCCGGGACAACTCCTACGAGCAGTACTTC.

CDR3 residues: CASRTGNNQPQHF. CDR3 sequence (DNA): TGTGCCAGCCGGACAGGGAACAATCAGCCCCAGCATTTT. This chain links TRBV28 with TRBJ1-5; 8 bases are shared with TRBD1. The CDR3 has 13 amino acids. J was trimmed by 3 bases and V by 8 bases; bases with no gene match: 3. Germline V gene data show CDR1 as MDHEN and CDR2 as SYDVKM.

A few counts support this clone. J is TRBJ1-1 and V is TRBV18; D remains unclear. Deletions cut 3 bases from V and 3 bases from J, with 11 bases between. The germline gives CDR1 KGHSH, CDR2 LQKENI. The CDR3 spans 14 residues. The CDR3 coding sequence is TGTGCCAGCTCACCCAGGTTAGCGGACACTGAAGCTTTCTTT. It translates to CASSPRLADTEAFF. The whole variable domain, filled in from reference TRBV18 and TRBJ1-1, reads NAGVMQNPRHLVRRRGQEARLRCSPMKGHSHVYWYRQLPEEGLKFMVYLQKENIIDESGMPKERFSAEFPKEGPSILRIQQVVRGDSAAYFCASSPRLADTEAFFGQGTRLTVV.

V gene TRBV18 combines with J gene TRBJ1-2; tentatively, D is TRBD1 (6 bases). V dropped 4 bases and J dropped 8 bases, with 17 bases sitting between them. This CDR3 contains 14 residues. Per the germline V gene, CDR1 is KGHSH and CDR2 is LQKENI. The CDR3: CASSLRTEAEGYTF. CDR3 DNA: TGTGCCAGCTCACTACGGACAGAGGCGGAGGGCTACACCTTC.

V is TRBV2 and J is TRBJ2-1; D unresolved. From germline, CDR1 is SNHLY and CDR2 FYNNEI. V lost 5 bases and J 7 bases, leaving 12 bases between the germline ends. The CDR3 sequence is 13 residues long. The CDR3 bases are TGTGCCAGCAGTAGAGGCTTTCGGAATGAGCAGTTCTTC. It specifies CASSRGFRNEQFF. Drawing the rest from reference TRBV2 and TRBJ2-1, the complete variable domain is EPEVTQTPSHQVTQMGQEVILRCVPISNHLYFYWYRQILGQKVEFLVSFYNNEISEKSEIFDDQFSVERPDGSNFTLKIRSTKLEDSAMYFCASSRGFRNEQFFGPGTRLTVL.

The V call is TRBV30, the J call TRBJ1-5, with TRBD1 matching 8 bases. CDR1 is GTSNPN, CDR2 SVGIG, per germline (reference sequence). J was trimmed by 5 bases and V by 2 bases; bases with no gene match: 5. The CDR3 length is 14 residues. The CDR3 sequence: CAWSPTGGDQPQHF. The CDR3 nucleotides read TGTGCCTGGAGTCCTACAGGGGGAGATCAGCCCCAGCATTTT.

CDR3 protein: CASSQPRDYPYNEQFF. DNA of the CDR3: TGCGCCAGCAGCCAGCCCCGGGACTACCCGTACAATGAGCAGTTCTTC. The V gene is TRBV4-1, the J gene TRBJ2-1; 7 bases fit TRBD2. Germline V gives CDR1 MGHRA, CDR2 YSYEKL. With 3 bases clipped from V and 4 bases from J, the junction kept 9 bases outside the gene matches. The CDR3 contains 16 residues.

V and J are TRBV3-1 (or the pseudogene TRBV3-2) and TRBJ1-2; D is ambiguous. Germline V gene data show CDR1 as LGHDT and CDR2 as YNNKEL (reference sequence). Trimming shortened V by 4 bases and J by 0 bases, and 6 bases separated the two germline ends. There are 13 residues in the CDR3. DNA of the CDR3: TGTGCCAGCAGCCTCAGTCCTAACTATGGCTACACCTTC. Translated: CASSLSPNYGYTF.

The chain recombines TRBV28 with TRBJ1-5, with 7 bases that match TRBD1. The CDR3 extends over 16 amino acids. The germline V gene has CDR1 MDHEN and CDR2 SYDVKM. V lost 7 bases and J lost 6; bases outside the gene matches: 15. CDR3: CASIRSNRGLGQPQHF. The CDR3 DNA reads TGTGCCAGCATTCGTTCCAACAGGGGCCTTGGTCAGCCCCAGCATTTT.

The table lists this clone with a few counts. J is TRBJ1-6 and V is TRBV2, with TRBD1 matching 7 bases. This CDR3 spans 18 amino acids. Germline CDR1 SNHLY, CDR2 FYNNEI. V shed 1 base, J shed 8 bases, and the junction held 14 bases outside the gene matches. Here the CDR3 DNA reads TGTGCCAGCAGTGAAGTGGCAGGGGGAACCGGCGCGGATTCACCCCTCCACTTT. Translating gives CASSEVAGGTGADSPLHF.

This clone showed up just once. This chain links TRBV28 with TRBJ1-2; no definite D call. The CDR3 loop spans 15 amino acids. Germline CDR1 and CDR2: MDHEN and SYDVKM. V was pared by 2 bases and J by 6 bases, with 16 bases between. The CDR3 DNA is TGTGCCAGCAGTTTAAGGAATCGCGGGGTTAATGGCTACACCTTC. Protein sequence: CASSLRNRGVNGYTF.

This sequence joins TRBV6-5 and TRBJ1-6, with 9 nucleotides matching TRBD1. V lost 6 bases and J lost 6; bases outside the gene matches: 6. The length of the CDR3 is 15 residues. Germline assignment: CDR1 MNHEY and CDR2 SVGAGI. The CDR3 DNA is TGTGCCAGCAGCCGGACAGGGGAAGGTAATTCACCCCTCCACTTT. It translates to CASSRTGEGNSPLHF.

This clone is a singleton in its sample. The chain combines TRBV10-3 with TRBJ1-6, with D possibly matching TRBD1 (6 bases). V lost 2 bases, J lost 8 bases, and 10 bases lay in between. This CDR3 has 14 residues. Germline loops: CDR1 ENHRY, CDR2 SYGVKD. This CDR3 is CAISETGTDSPLHF. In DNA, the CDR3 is TGTGCCATCAGTGAGACAGGGACGGATTCACCCCTCCACTTT.

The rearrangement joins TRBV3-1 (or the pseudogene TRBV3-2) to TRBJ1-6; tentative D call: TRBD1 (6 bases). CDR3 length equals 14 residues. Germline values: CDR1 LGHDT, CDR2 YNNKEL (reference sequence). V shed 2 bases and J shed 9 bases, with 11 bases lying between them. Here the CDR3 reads CASSQTGWSSPLHF. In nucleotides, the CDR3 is TGTGCCAGCAGCCAAACAGGGTGGAGTTCACCCCTCCACTTT.

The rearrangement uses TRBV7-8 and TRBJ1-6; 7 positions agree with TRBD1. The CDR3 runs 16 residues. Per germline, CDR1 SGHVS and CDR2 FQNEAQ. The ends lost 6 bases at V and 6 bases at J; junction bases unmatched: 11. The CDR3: CASRGTADTVNSPLHF. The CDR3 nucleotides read TGTGCCAGCAGGGGGACAGCAGATACTGTTAATTCACCCCTCCACTTT.

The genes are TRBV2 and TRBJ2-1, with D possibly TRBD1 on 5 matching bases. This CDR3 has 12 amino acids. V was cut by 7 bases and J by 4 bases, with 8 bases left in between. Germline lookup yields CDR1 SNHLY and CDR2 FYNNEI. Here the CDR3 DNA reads TGTGCCAGCATCAGGGAATACAATGAGCAGTTCTTC. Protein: CASIREYNEQFF.

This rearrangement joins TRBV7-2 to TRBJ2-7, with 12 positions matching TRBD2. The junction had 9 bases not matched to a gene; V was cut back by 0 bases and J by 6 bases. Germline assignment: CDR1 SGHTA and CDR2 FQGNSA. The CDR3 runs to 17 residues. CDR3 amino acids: CASSLAPPSGGAGEQYF. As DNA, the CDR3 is TGTGCCAGCAGCTTAGCCCCCCCTAGCGGGGGGGCAGGCGAGCAGTACTTC.

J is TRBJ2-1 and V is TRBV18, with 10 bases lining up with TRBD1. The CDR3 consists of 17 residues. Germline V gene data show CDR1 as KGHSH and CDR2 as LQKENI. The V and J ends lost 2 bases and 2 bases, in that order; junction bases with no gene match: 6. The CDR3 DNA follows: TGTGCCAGCTCACCAGGGCTTGGGACAGGGGCCTACAATGAGCAGTTCTTC. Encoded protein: CASSPGLGTGAYNEQFF. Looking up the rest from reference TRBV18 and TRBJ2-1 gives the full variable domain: NAGVMQNPRHLVRRRGQEARLRCSPMKGHSHVYWYRQLPEEGLKFMVYLQKENIIDESGMPKERFSAEFPKEGPSILRIQQVVRGDSAAYFCASSPGLGTGAYNEQFFGPGTRLTVL.